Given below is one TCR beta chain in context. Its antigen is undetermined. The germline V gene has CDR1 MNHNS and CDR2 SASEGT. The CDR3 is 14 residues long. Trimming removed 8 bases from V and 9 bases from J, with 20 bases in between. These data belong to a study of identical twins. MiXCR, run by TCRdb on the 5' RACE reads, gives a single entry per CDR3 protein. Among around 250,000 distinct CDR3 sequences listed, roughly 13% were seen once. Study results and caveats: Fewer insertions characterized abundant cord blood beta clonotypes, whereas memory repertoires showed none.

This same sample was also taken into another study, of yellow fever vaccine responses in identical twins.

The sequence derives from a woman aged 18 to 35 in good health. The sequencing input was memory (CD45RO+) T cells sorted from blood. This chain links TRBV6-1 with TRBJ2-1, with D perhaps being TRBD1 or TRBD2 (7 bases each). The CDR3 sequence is CASRTRGEGSEQFF. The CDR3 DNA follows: TGTGCCAGCCGGACCAGGGGGGAGGGGAGTGAGCAGTTCTTC.